Below, 20 T cell receptor beta chains from the same sample are listed, as sequenced in a study of cytomegalovirus exposure and HLA in healthy donors. This PCR relied on a set of 60 Vbeta primers and 13 Jbeta primers. Only in-frame clones appear in the TCRdb table, and some are missing; sequencing was by immunoSEQ multiplex PCR. The data contain roughly 63,000 clones, more than 60% of them singletons. The sequenced sample was PBMCs. These receptors originate from a woman between 40 and 50 years old in good health and CMV-seropositive.

The chain couples TRBV19 to TRBJ1-2; 7 bases line up with TRBD1. CDR3 length: 15 amino acids. After removal of 4 bases from V and 5 bases from J, the junction contained 10 bases not matched to a gene. CDR1 LNHDA and CDR2 SQIVND come from the germline V gene (reference sequence). This CDR3 reads CASSTSRDSFYGYTF. The CDR3 DNA reads as TGTGCCAGTAGTACCTCTAGGGACAGCTTTTATGGCTACACCTTC.

The chain links TRBV10-3 to TRBJ1-6; TRBD1 matches at 8 bases. Germline lookup yields CDR1 ENHRY and CDR2 SYGVKD. V lost 6 bases to trimming and J lost 5 bases; unmatched junction nucleotides: 3. This CDR3 has 14 amino acids. CDR3 amino acids: CAIRTGADNSPLHF. In DNA form, the CDR3 reads TGTGCCATCAGGACAGGGGCGGATAATTCACCCCTCCACTTT.

This chain links TRBV7-2 with TRBJ1-3, with D unresolved. The CDR3 runs to 15 residues. Germline assignment: CDR1 SGHTA and CDR2 FQGNSA. The V end was cut by 1 base, the J end by 4 bases, with 11 bases between. This chain's CDR3 is CASSLDRGSGNTIYF. For the CDR3, the DNA is TGTGCCAGCAGCTTAGACCGGGGATCAGGAAACACCATATATTTT.

The chain carries TRBV15 and TRBJ2-4, with D possibly matching TRBD1 (5 bases). The ends were cut back, 0 bases at V and 8 bases at J, with 17 bases in the middle. This CDR3 is built from 16 residues. The germline V gene has CDR1 LNHNV and CDR2 YYDKDF (reference sequence). The CDR3 loop reads CATSRDRAGPLDIQYF. Written as DNA, the CDR3 is TGTGCCACCAGCAGAGATCGGGCAGGGCCCCTCGACATTCAGTACTTC.

This clone was detected a few times. J is TRBJ1-5 and V is TRBV2; D possibly corresponds to TRBD1 (6 bases). CDR3 size: 12 residues. Trimming shortened V by 8 bases and J by 3 bases, and 8 bases separated the two germline ends. CDR1 is SNHLY, CDR2 FYNNEI, per germline. The CDR3 DNA reads as TGTGCCAGCGGGGGCCCCAATCAGCCCCAGCATTTT. Translation: CASGGPNQPQHF. Filled out from reference TRBV2 and TRBJ1-5, the complete variable domain reads EPEVTQTPSHQVTQMGQEVILRCVPISNHLYFYWYRQILGQKVEFLVSFYNNEISEKSEIFDDQFSVERPDGSNFTLKIRSTKLEDSAMYFCASGGPNQPQHFGDGTRLSIL.

V gene TRBV4-1 combines with J gene TRBJ1-6; D is perhaps TRBD1 (6 bases). Germline V gene data show CDR1 as MGHRA and CDR2 as YSYEKL. V shed 8 bases and J shed 6 bases, with 23 bases lying between them. The length of the CDR3 is 17 residues. The CDR3 sequence is CASSPLQGLRLNSPLHF. The CDR3 DNA is TGCGCCAGCTCCCCCCTTCAGGGGCTTCGACTTAATTCACCCCTCCACTTT.

V is TRBV7-6 and J is TRBJ2-3, with a tentative D call TRBD1 (6 bases). The CDR3 has 15 amino acids. V was clipped by 1 base and J by 3 bases, with 11 bases between them. CDR1 and CDR2 from the germline V gene are SGHVS and FNYEAQ. The CDR3 bases are TGTGCCAGCAGCTTAGTGAGACAGGCGACAGATACGCAGTATTTT. As protein: CASSLVRQATDTQYF.

The J gene is TRBJ1-1, the V gene TRBV7-9; weak D call: TRBD1 (6 bases). V lost 5 bases and J lost 5, with 18 bases in between. CDR1 and CDR2 (germline): SEHNR, FQNEAQ (reference sequence). This CDR3 has 15 amino acids. The CDR3 nucleotides are TGTGCCAGCAGCCCTGGGGAAGGGGGAAGGACTGAAGCTTTCTTT. This translates into CASSPGEGGRTEAFF.

This clone was observed once. The chain combines TRBV29-1 with TRBJ2-7; 10 nucleotides match TRBD2. The CDR3 loop spans 13 amino acids. From germline, CDR1 is SQVTM and CDR2 ANQGSEA. V lost 6 bases, J lost 3 bases, and 5 bases stayed unmatched. This chain's CDR3 is CSVEASGGYEQYF. The CDR3 nucleotides read TGCAGCGTGGAGGCTAGCGGGGGCTACGAGCAGTACTTC.

About this clone itself: One end of the junction is discordant with germline, which a read error may explain. The chain carries TRBV19 and TRBJ1-1; TRBD1 might be the D (5 bases). The length of the CDR3 is 14 residues. Germline CDR1 LNHDA, CDR2 SQIVND (reference sequence). The CDR3 loop reads CASGIRGGGTEAFF. Written as DNA, the CDR3 is TGTGCCAGTGGTATTAGGGGCGGTGGGACTGAAGCTTTCTTT.

The chain couples TRBV19 to TRBJ1-2; no reliable D call. The CDR3 consists of 15 residues. With 3 bases removed from V and 2 bases from J, the gap between germline ends came to 13 bases. CDR1 and CDR2 from the germline V gene are LNHDA and SQIVND (reference sequence). The CDR3 protein is CASSMGRSVNYGYTF. The CDR3 DNA sequence: TGTGCCAGTAGTATGGGCAGGTCCGTGAACTATGGCTACACCTTC.

The chain links TRBV18 to TRBJ1-2, with 9 bases fitting TRBD1. Germline lookup yields CDR1 KGHSH and CDR2 LQKENI. Trimming cost V 0 bases and J 3 bases; bases outside gene matches: 11. CDR3 size: 18 residues. CDR3 amino acids: CASSPPIWDRVWDYGYTF. Written as DNA, the CDR3 is TGTGCCAGCTCACCACCGATATGGGACAGGGTGTGGGACTATGGCTACACCTTC.

This chain joins TRBV6-6 and TRBJ1-5; 9 bases are shared with TRBD1. From germline, CDR1 is MNHNY and CDR2 SVGAGI (reference sequence). V gave up 8 bases and J gave up 6 bases; unmatched junction bases: 5. The CDR3 runs 13 residues. The CDR3 DNA is TGTGCCAGCTCGGGACAGGGCTTTCAGCCCCAGCATTTT. As protein: CASSGQGFQPQHF.

The J gene is TRBJ1-1, the V gene TRBV14, with 11 bases fitting TRBD1. This CDR3 comprises 15 residues. The V segment lost 5 bases and the J segment 3 bases; nucleotides outside the gene matches: 5. Germline-derived CDR1 and CDR2 are SGHDN and FVKESK. The CDR3 is CASSIRTGGYTEAFF. In DNA, the CDR3 is TGTGCCAGCAGCATCCGGACAGGGGGCTACACTGAAGCTTTCTTT.

V and J are TRBV6-6 and TRBJ1-2, with 9 bases matching TRBD1. This CDR3 has 12 amino acids. Per the germline V gene, CDR1 is MNHNY and CDR2 is SVGAGI (reference sequence). V was clipped by 5 bases and J by 10 bases; unmatched bases: 5. Here the CDR3 DNA reads TGTGCCAGCAGTAGGGACAGGGTTAACTACACCTTC. Amino acid sequence: CASSRDRVNYTF.

The V and J genes are TRBV19 and TRBJ1-1, with 9 positions matching TRBD1. Trimming cost V 4 bases and J 11 bases; bases outside gene matches: 11. The CDR3 runs to 14 residues. The germline CDR1 and CDR2 sequences are LNHDA and SQIVND (reference sequence). The CDR3 nucleotides read TGTGCCAGTAGTACACCCGGGACAGGGCGCCGGGCTTTCTTT. Protein product: CASSTPGTGRRAFF.

This clone is a singleton in its sample. The V gene is TRBV10-1, the J gene TRBJ1-1; tentative D call: TRBD1 (6 bases). The CDR3 consists of 13 residues. Trimming stripped 0 bases from V and 10 bases from J, with 12 bases between. Germline assignment: CDR1 WNHNN and CDR2 SYGVQD (reference sequence). As DNA, the CDR3 is TGCGCCAGCAGTGAGTCCCCCCCCAGGGGAGCTTTCTTT. Translation gives CASSESPPRGAFF.

V gene TRBV19 combines with J gene TRBJ1-5; 8 bases fit TRBD1. V shed 5 bases, J shed 6 bases, and the junction held 9 bases outside the gene matches. This CDR3 has 15 amino acids. Germline V gene data show CDR1 as LNHDA and CDR2 as SQIVND (reference sequence). The CDR3 DNA follows: TGTGCCAGTAGTTACTCCGACAGGGGTGGTCAGCCCCAGCATTTT. This codes for CASSYSDRGGQPQHF.

The gene calls are TRBV9 and TRBJ2-3; tentative D call: TRBD1 (6 bases). CDR1 and CDR2 (germline): SGDLS, YYNGEE. The CDR3 is made up of 16 amino acids. Trimming shortened V by 4 bases and J by 1 base, and 16 bases separated the two germline ends. CDR3 DNA sequence: TGTGCCAGCAGCATCAGGGGCAGCGAGGGCACAGATACGCAGTATTTT. Its translation is CASSIRGSEGTDTQYF.

This chain uses TRBV6-6 with TRBJ2-3; D not resolved. Germline lookup yields CDR1 MNHNY and CDR2 SVGAGI (reference sequence). Trimming pared 7 bases from V and 4 bases from J, leaving 12 bases between. The CDR3 contains 13 residues. CDR3 residues: CASTSSVSDTQYF. CDR3 coding DNA: TGTGCCAGCACCTCGTCCGTCTCAGATACGCAGTATTTT.